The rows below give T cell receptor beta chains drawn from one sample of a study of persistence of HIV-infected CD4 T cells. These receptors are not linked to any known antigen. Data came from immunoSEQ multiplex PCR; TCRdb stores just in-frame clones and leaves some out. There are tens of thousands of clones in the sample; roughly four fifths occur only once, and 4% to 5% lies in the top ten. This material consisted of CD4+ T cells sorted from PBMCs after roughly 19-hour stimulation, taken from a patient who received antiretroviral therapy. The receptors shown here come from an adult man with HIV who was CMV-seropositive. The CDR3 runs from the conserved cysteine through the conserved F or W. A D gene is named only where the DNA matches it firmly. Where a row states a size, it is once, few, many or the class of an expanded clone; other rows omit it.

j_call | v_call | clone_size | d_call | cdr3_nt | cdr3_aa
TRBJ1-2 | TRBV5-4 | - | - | TGTGCCAGCAGCTTGGATCTGGCGGAGGGCTATGGCTACACCTTC | CASSLDLAEGYGYTF
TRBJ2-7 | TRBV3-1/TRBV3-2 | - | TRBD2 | TGTGCCAGCAGCCAACTACCAGCGGGGGGGGGCTCCGAGCAGTACTTC | CASSQLPAGGGSEQYF
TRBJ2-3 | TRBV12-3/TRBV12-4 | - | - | TGTGCCAGCAGGGAACAGGATACGCAGTATTTT | CASREQDTQYF
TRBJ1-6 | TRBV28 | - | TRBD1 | TGTGCCAGCACCACCCCGGGACAGGGTCGGTCACCCCTCCACTTT | CASTTPGQGRSPLHF
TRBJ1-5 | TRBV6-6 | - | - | TGTGCCAGCAGTCCGCCGGGGGGCGGCAATCAGCCCCAGCATTTT | CASSPPGGGNQPQHF
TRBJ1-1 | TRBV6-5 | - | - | TGTGCCAGCAGTTCCCTCCAAAGGGGGAACACTGAAGCTTTCTTT | CASSSLQRGNTEAFF
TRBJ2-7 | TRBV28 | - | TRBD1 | TGTGCCAGCAGTTTATCGACAGGGGGCAGGGTGCAGTACTTC | CASSLSTGGRVQYF
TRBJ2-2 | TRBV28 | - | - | TGTGCCAGCAACTTTAGGGACGCCGCGAACACCGGGGAGCTGTTTTTT | CASNFRDAANTGELFF
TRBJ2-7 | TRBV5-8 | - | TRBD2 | TGTGCCAGCAGCCGGACTAGCGGGGATGTGGTCGAGCAGTACTTC | CASSRTSGDVVEQYF
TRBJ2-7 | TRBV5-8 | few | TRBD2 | TGTGCCAGCAGCTTGGCTCTGGGACTATCCTCGGACGAGCAGTACTTC | CASSLALGLSSDEQYF
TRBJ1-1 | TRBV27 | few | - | TGTGCCAGCAGTAGGGAACCGAACACTGAAGCTTTCTTT | CASSREPNTEAFF
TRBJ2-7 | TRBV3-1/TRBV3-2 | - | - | TGTGCCAGCAGCCAAGAGCCGAGAAAGAACTACGAGCAGTACTTC | CASSQEPRKNYEQYF
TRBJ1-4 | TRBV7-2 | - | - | TGTGCCAGCAGCATTAGTAAAAATAATGAAAAACTGTTTTTT | CASSISKNNEKLFF
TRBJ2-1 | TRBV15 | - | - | TGTGCCACCAGCGGATGGGGGGGCGGGAATGAGCAGTTCTTC | CATSGWGGGNEQFF
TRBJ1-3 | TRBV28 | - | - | TGTGCCAGCAGTTTATTTCAGGGGACCTCTGGAAACACCATATATTTT | CASSLFQGTSGNTIYF
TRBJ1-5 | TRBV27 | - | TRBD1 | TGTGCCAGCAGTTTCCAGGGGGTATGGGATAGCAATCAGCCCCAGCATTTT | CASSFQGVWDSNQPQHF
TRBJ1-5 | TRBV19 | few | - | TGTGCCAGTAGCTACCTCGGACAGCCCCAGCATTTT | CASSYLGQPQHF
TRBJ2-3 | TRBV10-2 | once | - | TGCGCCAGCAGTGATGTGGGAGGGGGACCCACAGATACGCAGTATTTT | CASSDVGGGPTDTQYF
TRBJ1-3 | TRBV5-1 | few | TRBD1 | TGCGCCAGCAGCCAAGCCGACAGGGAGAGCTCTGGAAACACCATATATTTT | CASSQADRESSGNTIYF
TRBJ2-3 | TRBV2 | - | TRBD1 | TGTGCCAGCAGGAAGGACAGGGGAGAGGCAGATACGCAGTATTTT | CASRKDRGEADTQYF
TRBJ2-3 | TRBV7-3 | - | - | TGTGCCAGCAGCCCCAGTGGGGGGGCGTCAGATACGCAGTATTTT | CASSPSGGASDTQYF
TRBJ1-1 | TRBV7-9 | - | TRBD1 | TGTGCCAGCAGCTCTAGTGACAGGGGGCGGAACACTGAAGCTTTCTTT | CASSSSDRGRNTEAFF
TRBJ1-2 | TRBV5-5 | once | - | TGTGCCAGCACCCTTTTGTGGGGCACCTCTAACTATGGCTACACCTTC | CASTLLWGTSNYGYTF
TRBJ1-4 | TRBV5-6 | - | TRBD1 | TGTGCCAGCAGCTTGGGGGACAGAAAACTGTTTTTT | CASSLGDRKLFF
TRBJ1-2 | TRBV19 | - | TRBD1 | TGTGCCAGTAGAGAACAGGGGGGAGGCTATGGCTACACCTTC | CASREQGGGYGYTF
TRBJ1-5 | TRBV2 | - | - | TGTGCCAGCAATGCACATGGTGACGATCAGCCCCAGCATTTT | CASNAHGDDQPQHF
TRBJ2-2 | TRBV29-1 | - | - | TGCAGCGTTGCGCCGGGACAACGAGGTGGGGAGCTGTTTTTT | CSVAPGQRGGELFF
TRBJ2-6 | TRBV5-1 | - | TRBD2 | TGCGCCAGCAGCTGGGGACTAGCGGGGGGAGGCTCTGGGGCCAACGTCCTGACTTTC | CASSWGLAGGGSGANVLTF
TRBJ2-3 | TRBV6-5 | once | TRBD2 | TGTGCCAGCAGCCTTCGGCGGGAGAGCACAGATACGCAGTATTTT | CASSLRRESTDTQYF
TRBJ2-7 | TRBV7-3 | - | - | TGTGCCAGCAGCCCTATGTCAGGGGGGGCGTACGAGCAGTACTTC | CASSPMSGGAYEQYF
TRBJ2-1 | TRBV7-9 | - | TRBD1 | TGTGCCAGCAGCACGACAGGGGACAACTATGAGCAGTTCTTC | CASSTTGDNYEQFF
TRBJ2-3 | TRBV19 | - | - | TGTGCCAGTAGTAGGACGACTAGCACAGATACGCAGTATTTT | CASSRTTSTDTQYF
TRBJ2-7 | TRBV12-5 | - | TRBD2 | TGTGCTAGTGGTTTCCGGGGAATACCGGGACTAGCGGGGGGCACCTCCTACGAGCAGTACTTC | CASGFRGIPGLAGGTSYEQYF
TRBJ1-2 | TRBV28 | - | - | TGTGCCAGCAGGGCGGTAGGGGACTATGGCTACACCTTC | CASRAVGDYGYTF
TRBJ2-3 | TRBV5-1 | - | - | TGCGCCAGCAGCCCTGGGCCCCAGCCAGATACGCAGTATTTT | CASSPGPQPDTQYF
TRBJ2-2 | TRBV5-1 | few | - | TGCGCCAGCAGCTTGGACCCGGGGGCGCGGTCCGGGGAGCTGTTTTTT | CASSLDPGARSGELFF
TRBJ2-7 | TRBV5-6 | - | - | TGTGCCAGCAGGAAGTGGGGTTCCAACGAGCAGTACTTC | CASRKWGSNEQYF
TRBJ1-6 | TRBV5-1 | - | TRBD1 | TGCGCCAGCGCCTCCTACAGGGGCTCCTATAATTCACCCCTCCACTTT | CASASYRGSYNSPLHF
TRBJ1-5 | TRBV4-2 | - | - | TGTGCCAGCAGCCAAGAAAGCAATCAGCCCCAGCATTTT | CASSQESNQPQHF
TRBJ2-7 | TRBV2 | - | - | TGTGCCAGCAGAACCGGGACAAAGCTCTACGAGCAGTACTTC | CASRTGTKLYEQYF
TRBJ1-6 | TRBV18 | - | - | TGTGCCAGCTCACCTCTACAGGGCAAGGATTCACCCCTCCACTTT | CASSPLQGKDSPLHF
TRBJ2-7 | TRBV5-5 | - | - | TGTGCCAGCAGCCCTGGACTAAACTACGAGCAGTACTTC | CASSPGLNYEQYF
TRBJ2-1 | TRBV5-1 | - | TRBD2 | TGCGCCAGCAGCTTTTTTAGCGGGGCCATAGGGAATGAGCAGTTCTTC | CASSFFSGAIGNEQFF
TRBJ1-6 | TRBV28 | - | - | TGTGCCAGCAGTTTCCAGACAGGCAGCTCCTATAATTCACCCCTCCACTTT | CASSFQTGSSYNSPLHF
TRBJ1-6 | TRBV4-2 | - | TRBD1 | TGTGCCAGCAGCCCCCAAGTCGCCACAACAGGGGTTGGTTCACCCCTCCACTTT | CASSPQVATTGVGSPLHF
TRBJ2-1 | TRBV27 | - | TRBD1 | TGTGCCAGCAGTCTGGACAGGGGGTTCGAGACCTACAATGAGCAGTTCTTC | CASSLDRGFETYNEQFF
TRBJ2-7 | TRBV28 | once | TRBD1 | TGTGCCACCAATCCCACCCGACAGGGGGCGCGTGAGCAGTACTTC | CATNPTRQGAREQYF
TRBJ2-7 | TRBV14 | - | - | TGTGCCAGCAGCCAAGATTTCAGGGGGACTAAATACTTC | CASSQDFRGTKYF
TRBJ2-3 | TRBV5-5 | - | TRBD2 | TGTGCCAGCAGCTTGGAGGCGGCCGCGGGGGTTCGCACAGATACGCAGTATTTT | CASSLEAAAGVRTDTQYF
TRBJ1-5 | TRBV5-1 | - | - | TGCGCCAGCAGCTTGGAGGGCAGGATCAATCAGCCCCAGCATTTT | CASSLEGRINQPQHF
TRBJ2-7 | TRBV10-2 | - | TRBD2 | TGCGCCAGCAGCAGTACTAGCGGGGGGGCCGGGCTCTACGAGCAGTACTTC | CASSSTSGGAGLYEQYF
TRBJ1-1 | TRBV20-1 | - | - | TGCAGTGCTACTGACATGAACACTGAAGCTTTCTTT | CSATDMNTEAFF
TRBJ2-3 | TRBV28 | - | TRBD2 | TGTGCCAGCAGTCACGGGGGGGCGGTTAGAGATACGCAGTATTTT | CASSHGGAVRDTQYF